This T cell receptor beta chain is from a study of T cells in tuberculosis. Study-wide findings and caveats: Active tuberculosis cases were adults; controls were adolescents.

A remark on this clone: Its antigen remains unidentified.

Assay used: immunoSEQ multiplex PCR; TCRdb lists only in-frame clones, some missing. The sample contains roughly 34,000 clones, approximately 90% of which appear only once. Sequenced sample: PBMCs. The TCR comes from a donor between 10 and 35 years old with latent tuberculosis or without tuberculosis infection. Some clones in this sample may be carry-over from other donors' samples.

Here the CDR3 DNA reads TGTGCCGCCGGAAGGATAGAGGGAGGAAGAAACACCATATATTTT. Translated, it gives CAAGRIEGGRNTIYF. The J gene is TRBJ1-3, the V gene TRBV4-2; no clear D gene. V was trimmed by 11 bases and J by 5 bases, leaving 22 bases between them. The CDR3 runs to 15 residues. CDR1 LGHNA and CDR2 YNFKEQ come from the germline V gene.